The entry that follows covers one T cell receptor beta chain sequence. Trimming at V came to 8 bases and at J to 9 bases, leaving 9 bases not matched to a gene. This CDR3 spans 13 amino acids. Germline-derived CDR1 and CDR2 are GTSNPN and SVGIG (reference sequence). Some clones are missing from TCRdb's copy, which holds only in-frame ones; the method was immunoSEQ multiplex PCR. The table lists roughly 2.4 million clones, approximately 94% of them singletons, with roughly 0.13% in the top ten. The data were taken from a study of shared clonotypes between healthy human individuals. Division of CD4+ cells produced a CD45RA+ naive subset and a CD45RA-negative memory subset.

This TCR derives from a man younger than 35 in good health. The chain is built from TRBV30 and TRBJ2-3; 12 bases map to TRBD2. Sequenced: naive CD4+ T cells sorted from blood. Sample subset: CD45RA+ positively selected. The CDR3 loop reads CAHASGRAMTQYF. The CDR3 nucleotides are TGTGCCCATGCTAGCGGGAGGGCTATGACGCAGTATTTT.